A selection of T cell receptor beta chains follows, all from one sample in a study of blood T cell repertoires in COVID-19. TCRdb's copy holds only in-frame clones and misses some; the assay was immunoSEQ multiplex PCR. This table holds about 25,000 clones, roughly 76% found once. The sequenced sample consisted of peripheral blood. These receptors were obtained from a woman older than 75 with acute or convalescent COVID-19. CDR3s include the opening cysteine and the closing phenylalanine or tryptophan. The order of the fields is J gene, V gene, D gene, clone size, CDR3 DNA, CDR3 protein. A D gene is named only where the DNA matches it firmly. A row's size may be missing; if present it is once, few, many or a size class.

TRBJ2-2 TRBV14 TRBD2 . TGTGCCAGCAGCCTTCTAGCGGGAGTTCGAACCGGGGAGCTGTTTTTT CASSLLAGVRTGELFF
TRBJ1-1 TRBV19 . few TGTGCCAGTAGCCATCGACAGGTGAACACTGAAGCTTTCTTT CASSHRQVNTEAFF
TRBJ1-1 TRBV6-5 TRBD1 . TGTGCCAGCACCTGGACAGGGAGGACTGAAGCTTTCTTT CASTWTGRTEAFF
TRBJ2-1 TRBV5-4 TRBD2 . TGTGCCAGCACCCGGGCTAGCGGGACGTCTAGGGAGCAGTTCTTC CASTRASGTSREQFF
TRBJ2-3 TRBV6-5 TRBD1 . TGTGCCAGCACGGCGACAGGGGGCACAGATACGCAGTATTTT CASTATGGTDTQYF
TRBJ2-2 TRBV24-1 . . TGTGCCACCAGTGCGAACAGGGCCGCCGGGGAGCTGTTTTTT CATSANRAAGELFF
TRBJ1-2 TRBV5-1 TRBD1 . TGCGCCAGCAGCAAACGGACAGGGGACGGCTACACCTTC CASSKRTGDGYTF
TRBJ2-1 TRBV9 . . TGTGCCAGCAGCCCTGCGGACTATCTCTACAATGAGCAGTTCTTC CASSPADYLYNEQFF
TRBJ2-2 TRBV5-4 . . TGTGCCAGCAGCTTAGACAGCACCGGGGAGCTGTTTTTT CASSLDSTGELFF
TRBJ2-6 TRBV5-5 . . TGTGCCAGCAGCTCCCCAGGTCCTGGGGCCAACGTCCTGACTTTC CASSSPGPGANVLTF
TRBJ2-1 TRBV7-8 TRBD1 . TGTGCCAGCAGCACCAAACACCCCACAGGGGGCTCCTACAATGAGCAGTTCTTC CASSTKHPTGGSYNEQFF
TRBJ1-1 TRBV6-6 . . TGTGCCAGCAGTTACGGGCTATTGAACACTGAAGCTTTCTTT CASSYGLLNTEAFF
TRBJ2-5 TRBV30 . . TGTGCCTGGAGTCCCCAGGGACAAAAACAAGAGACCCAGTACTTC CAWSPQGQKQETQYF
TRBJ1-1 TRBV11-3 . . TGTGCCAGCAGCTTAAGTGGGGCGAACACTGAAGCTTTCTTT CASSLSGANTEAFF
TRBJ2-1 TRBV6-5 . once TGTGCCAGCAGTTACTCGAGTGGGGCAGGGCAGCTTGAGCAGTTCTTC CASSYSSGAGQLEQFF
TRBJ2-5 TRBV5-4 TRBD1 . TGTGCCAGCAGCGCCGAGCGGACAGGAAGGCAAGAGACCCAGTACTTC CASSAERTGRQETQYF
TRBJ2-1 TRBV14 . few TGTGCCAGCAGCTTGGCCGAAGGGGGAGATGAGCAGTTCTTC CASSLAEGGDEQFF